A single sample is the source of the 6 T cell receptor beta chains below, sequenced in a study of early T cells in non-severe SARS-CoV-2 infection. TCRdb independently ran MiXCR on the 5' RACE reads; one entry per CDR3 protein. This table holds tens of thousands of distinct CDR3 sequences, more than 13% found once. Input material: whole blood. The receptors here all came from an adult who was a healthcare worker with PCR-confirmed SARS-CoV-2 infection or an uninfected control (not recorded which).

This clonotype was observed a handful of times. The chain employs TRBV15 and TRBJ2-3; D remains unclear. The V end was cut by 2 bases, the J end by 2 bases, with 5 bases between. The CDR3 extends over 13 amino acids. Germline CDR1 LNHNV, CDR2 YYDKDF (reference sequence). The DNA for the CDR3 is TGTGCCACCAGCAGAACAGCCACAGATACGCAGTATTTT. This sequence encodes CATSRTATDTQYF.

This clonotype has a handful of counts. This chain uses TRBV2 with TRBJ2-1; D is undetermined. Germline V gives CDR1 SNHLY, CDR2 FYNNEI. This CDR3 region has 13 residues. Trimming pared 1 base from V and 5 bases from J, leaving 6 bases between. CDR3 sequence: CASSEGLHNEQFF. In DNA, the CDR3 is TGTGCCAGCAGTGAAGGGCTACACAATGAGCAGTTCTTC.

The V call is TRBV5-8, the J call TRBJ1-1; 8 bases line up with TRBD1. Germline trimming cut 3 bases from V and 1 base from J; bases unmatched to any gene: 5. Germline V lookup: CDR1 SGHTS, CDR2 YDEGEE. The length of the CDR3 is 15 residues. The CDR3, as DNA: TGTGCCAGCAGCTACAGGACAGGGAAGAACACTGAAGCTTTCTTT. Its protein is CASSYRTGKNTEAFF.

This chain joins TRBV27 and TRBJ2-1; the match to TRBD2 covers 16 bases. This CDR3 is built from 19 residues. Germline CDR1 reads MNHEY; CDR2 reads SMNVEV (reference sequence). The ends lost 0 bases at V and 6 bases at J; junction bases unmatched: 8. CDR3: CASSLSGTSGRASPNEQFF. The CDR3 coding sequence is TGTGCCAGCAGTTTATCGGGGACTAGCGGGAGGGCCAGTCCCAATGAGCAGTTCTTC.

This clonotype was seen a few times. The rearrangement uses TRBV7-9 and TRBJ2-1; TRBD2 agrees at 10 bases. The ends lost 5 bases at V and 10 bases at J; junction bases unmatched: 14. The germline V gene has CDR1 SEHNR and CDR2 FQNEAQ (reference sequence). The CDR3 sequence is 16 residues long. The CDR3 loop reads CASSNPGLATQGEQFF. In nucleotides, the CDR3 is TGTGCCAGCAGCAACCCGGGACTAGCGACACAGGGGGAGCAGTTCTTC.

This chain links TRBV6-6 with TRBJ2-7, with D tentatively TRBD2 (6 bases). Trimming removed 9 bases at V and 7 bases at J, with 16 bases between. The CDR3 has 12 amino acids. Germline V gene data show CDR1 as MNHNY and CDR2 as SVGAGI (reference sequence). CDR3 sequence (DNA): TGTGCCAGTCAAGACGCGGGGTTTGAGCAGTACTTC. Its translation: CASQDAGFEQYF.